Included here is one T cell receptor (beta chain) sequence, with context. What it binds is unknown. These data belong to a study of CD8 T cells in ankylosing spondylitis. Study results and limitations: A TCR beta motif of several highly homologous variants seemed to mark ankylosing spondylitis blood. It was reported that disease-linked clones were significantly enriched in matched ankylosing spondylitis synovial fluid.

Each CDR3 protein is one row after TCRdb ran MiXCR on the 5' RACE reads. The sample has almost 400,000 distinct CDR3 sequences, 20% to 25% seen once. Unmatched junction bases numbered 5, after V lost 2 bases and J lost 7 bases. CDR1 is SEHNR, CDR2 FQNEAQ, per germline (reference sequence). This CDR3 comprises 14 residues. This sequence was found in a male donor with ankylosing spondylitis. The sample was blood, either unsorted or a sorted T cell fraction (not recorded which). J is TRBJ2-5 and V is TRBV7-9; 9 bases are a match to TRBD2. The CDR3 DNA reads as TGTGCCAGCAGCTTAAGCCTAGCGGGATTGACCCAGTACTTC. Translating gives CASSLSLAGLTQYF.